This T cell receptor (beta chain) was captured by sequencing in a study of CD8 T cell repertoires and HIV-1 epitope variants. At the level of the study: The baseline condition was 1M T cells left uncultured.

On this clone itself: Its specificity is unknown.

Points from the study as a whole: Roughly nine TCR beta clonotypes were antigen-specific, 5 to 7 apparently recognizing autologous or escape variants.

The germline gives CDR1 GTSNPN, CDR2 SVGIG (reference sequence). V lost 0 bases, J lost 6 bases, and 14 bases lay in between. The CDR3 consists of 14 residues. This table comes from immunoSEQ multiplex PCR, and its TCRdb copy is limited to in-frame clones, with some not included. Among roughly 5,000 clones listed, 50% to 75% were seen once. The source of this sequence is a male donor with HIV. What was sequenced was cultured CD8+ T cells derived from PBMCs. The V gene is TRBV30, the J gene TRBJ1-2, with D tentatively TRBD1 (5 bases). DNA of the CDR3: TGTGCCTGGAGTGTTTACTCCGCAGGGAATGGCTACACCTTC. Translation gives CAWSVYSAGNGYTF.